This TCR beta chain was found in a study of blood T cell repertoires in COVID-19 (dated by TCRdb to about 2020). Describing the broader study: The collaborator samples originated in the United States, Italy and Spain and spanned the acute and convalescent phases of COVID-19. The prospective study material was composed of cDNA or gDNA derived from T cells, B-cell-depleted T cells, or PBMCs. The dataset comprised deeply sampled blood TCRbeta repertoires from subjects exposed to, actively infected with, or recovered from COVID-19. The repertoires were made available in a free public database intended to serve as a resource for research on the immune response to SARS-CoV-2. Samples were obtained from the ongoing ImmuneRACE study (first 160 participants) and from over 1,000 subjects provided by 6 global collaborators. A de-identified subject ID, COVID-19 status, age in years and sex were almost always included in the sample metadata. Where available, HLA class I and class II types were obtained from metadata supplied by the sample provider rather than from assay-based typing.

Whole blood was collected in K2EDTA tubes by collaborating institutions according to the institutions' own protocols. Collaborator samples were shipped for TCRbeta analysis as frozen whole blood, isolated PBMCs, or DNA extracted from either sample type. Note on this clone: Its antigen is unknown. Base qualities are not at hand, and no much larger clone is one base apart.

TCRbeta CDR3 regions were amplified from genomic DNA using the immunoSEQ Assay, a bias-controlled multiplex PCR. Per the original workflow: The number of nucleated cells in each sample was estimated by amplification of reference gene primers within the assay. Sequence reads were collapsed and filtered to measure the absolute abundance of every unique TCRbeta CDR3 rearrangement. For each sample, productive Simpson clonality was calculated as the square root of Simpson's diversity index across productive rearrangements. The table was pulled from immuneACCESS by TCRdb, which kept in-frame rearrangements only. Such tables lose some clones; where checked, under half of the loss comes from unresolved V genes, and the rest has no known cause. Clone size and the V and J calls come from that table; the DNA yielded D and trimming. This sample lists 65,000 or so clones; about 85% were detected once. Around 10% of the sample is in the top ten clones.

The germline ends are 8 bases apart after V is trimmed by 0 bases and J by 3 bases. The germline V gene (reference sequence) sets CDR1 to LGHDT and CDR2 to YNNKEL. The cysteine opens and the phenylalanine closes a CDR3 of 14 amino acids. Only the CDR3 part of the read is kept: 42 bases, read in frame from the first base. What the authors observed across the whole study: The amount of clinical and demographic metadata varied by source and participant and was provided uncurated.

Sequences were obtained from peripheral blood. The source of this sequence is a human donor with acute or convalescent COVID-19. The donor label of this sample is uncertain. The chain employs TRBV3-1 (or the pseudogene TRBV3-2) and TRBJ1-2, with the D segment identity uncertain. In nucleotide form, the sequence is TGTGCCAGCAGCCAAGAGCCCTCGGACTATGGCTACACCTTC. This sequence encodes CASSQEPSDYGYTF.